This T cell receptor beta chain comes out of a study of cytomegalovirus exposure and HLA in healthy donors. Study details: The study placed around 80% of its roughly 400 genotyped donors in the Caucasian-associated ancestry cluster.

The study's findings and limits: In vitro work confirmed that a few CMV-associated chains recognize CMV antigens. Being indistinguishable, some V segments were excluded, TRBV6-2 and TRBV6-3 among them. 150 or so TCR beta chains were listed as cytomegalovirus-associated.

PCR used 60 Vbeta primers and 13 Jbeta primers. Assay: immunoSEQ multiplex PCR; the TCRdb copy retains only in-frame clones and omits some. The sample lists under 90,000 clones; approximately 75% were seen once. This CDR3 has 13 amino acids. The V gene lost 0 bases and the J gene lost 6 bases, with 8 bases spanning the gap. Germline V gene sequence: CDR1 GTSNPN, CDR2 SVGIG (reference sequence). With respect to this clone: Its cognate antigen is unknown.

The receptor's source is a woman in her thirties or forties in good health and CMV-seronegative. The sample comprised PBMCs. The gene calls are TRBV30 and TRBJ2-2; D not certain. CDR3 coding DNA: TGTGCCTGGAGTGTAATTTTAGCCGGGGAGCTGTTTTTT. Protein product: CAWSVILAGELFF.